The rows below give T cell receptor beta chains drawn from one sample of a study of control samples from healthy donors and cancer patients. The data were produced by immunoSEQ multiplex PCR, yet TCRdb's version contains in-frame clones alone and is incomplete. The sample lists some 120,000 clones, 85% to 95% occurring once. The source material was blood. The source is a man aged 30 to 45 in good health. Both conserved end residues are part of each CDR3. The D gene is left open where the match is weak. Clone size appears in some rows only: once, few, many, or a class for an expanded clone.

length	D	J	V	size	CDR3	DNA
15	-	TRBJ1-1	TRBV2	-	CASRSGSGVNTEAFF	TGTGCCAGCCGGAGCGGGTCCGGGGTTAACACTGAAGCTTTCTTT
16	-	TRBJ2-5	TRBV9	-	CASSVGRTVYQETQYF	TGTGCCAGCAGCGTAGGGAGGACAGTGTACCAAGAGACCCAGTACTTC
14	-	TRBJ2-4	TRBV6-5	-	CASSSGLAKNIQYF	TGTGCCAGCAGTAGCGGTCTGGCCAAAAACATTCAGTACTTC
15	TRBD2	TRBJ2-3	TRBV18	-	CASSLGTSGADTQYF	TGTGCCAGCTCACTAGGGACTAGCGGGGCAGATACGCAGTATTTT
12	-	TRBJ1-6	TRBV18	-	CASSPENSPLHF	TGTGCCAGCTCACCCGAGAATTCACCCCTCCACTTT
14	TRBD1	TRBJ2-3	TRBV10-1	-	CASPRQGSTDTQYF	TGCGCCAGCCCAAGACAGGGTTCCACAGATACGCAGTATTTT
15	TRBD1	TRBJ1-5	TRBV6-5	-	CASAHGDRGNQPQHF	TGTGCCAGCGCCCACGGGGACAGAGGGAATCAGCCCCAGCATTTT
14	-	TRBJ2-7	TRBV30	-	CAWSVPDGYYEQYF	TGTGCCTGGAGTGTACCGGACGGCTACTACGAGCAGTACTTC
15	-	TRBJ2-3	TRBV5-1	-	CANPPTLGSTDTQYF	TGCGCCAACCCGCCAACATTGGGGAGCACAGATACGCAGTATTTT
14	TRBD1	TRBJ2-7	TRBV19	-	CASSNRGFAYEQYF	TGTGCCAGTAGTAACAGGGGTTTTGCCTACGAGCAGTACTTC
16	-	TRBJ2-7	TRBV21-1	-	CASSAGLAGEYYEQYF	TGTGCCAGCAGCGCGGGACTAGCGGGGGAGTACTACGAGCAGTACTTC
14	-	TRBJ2-5	TRBV11-2	-	CASSGPSGMETQYF	TGTGCCAGCAGCGGACCCTCGGGGATGGAGACCCAGTACTTC
13	-	TRBJ1-2	TRBV19	-	CASSIRRNYGYTF	TGTGCCAGTAGTATACGAAGGAACTATGGCTACACCTTC
12	-	TRBJ1-1	TRBV4-1	-	CASSFGGEEAFF	TGCGCCAGCAGCTTCGGGGGGGAAGAAGCTTTCTTT
14	-	TRBJ2-7	TRBV4-3	-	CASSQASFIGEQYF	TGCGCCAGCAGCCAAGCCAGCTTTATCGGCGAGCAGTACTTC
13	-	TRBJ2-3	TRBV2	-	CAKAGAGTDTQYF	TGTGCCAAGGCAGGGGCCGGCACAGATACGCAGTATTTT
13	-	TRBJ1-1	TRBV28	once	CASSRPGASEAFF	TGTGCCAGCAGCCGTCCGGGGGCTTCTGAAGCTTTCTTT
11	TRBD1	TRBJ2-7	TRBV29-1	-	CSVGDSNEQYF	TGCAGCGTTGGGGACAGCAACGAGCAGTACTTC
16	TRBD2	TRBJ2-2	TRBV6-6	-	CASIRGGGSNTGELFF	TGTGCCAGCATCCGGGGCGGGGGGTCCAACACCGGGGAGCTGTTTTTT
15	-	TRBJ1-5	TRBV7-9	once	CASSLANRWDQPQHF	TGTGCCAGCAGCTTAGCAAACAGGTGGGATCAGCCCCAGCATTTT
13	-	TRBJ1-2	TRBV21-1	-	CASSKVEAGGYTF	TGTGCCAGCAGCAAAGTTGAGGCAGGGGGCTACACCTTC
15	TRBD2	TRBJ2-1	TRBV4-3	-	CASSPLAGPYNEQFF	TGCGCCAGCAGCCCCTTAGCGGGGCCTTACAATGAGCAGTTCTTC
12	-	TRBJ1-5	TRBV7-8	-	CASSLQDQPQHF	TGTGCCAGCAGCCTTCAGGATCAGCCCCAGCATTTT
17	TRBD1	TRBJ2-7	TRBV6-2/TRBV6-3	-	CASSTPGQGARSYEQYF	TGTGCCAGCAGTACCCCGGGACAGGGGGCACGTTCCTACGAGCAGTACTTC
11	-	TRBJ2-7	TRBV27	-	CASSFMNEQYF	TGTGCCAGCAGTTTTATGAACGAGCAGTACTTC
12	-	TRBJ1-1	TRBV29-1	-	CSGGASNTEAFF	TGCAGCGGCGGGGCGTCCAACACTGAAGCTTTCTTT
15	-	TRBJ1-5	TRBV3-1/TRBV3-2	-	CASSRGGPLNQPQHF	TGTGCCAGCAGCCGCGGCGGGCCTTTGAATCAGCCCCAGCATTTT
13	-	TRBJ1-1	TRBV4-3	-	CASSQDRLTEAFF	TGCGCCAGCAGCCAAGACCGACTCACTGAAGCTTTCTTT
14	TRBD2	TRBJ2-1	TRBV19	-	CASRTSGGVDEQFF	TGTGCCAGTAGGACTAGCGGGGGAGTCGATGAGCAGTTCTTC
14	-	TRBJ2-6	TRBV6-5	-	CASSGLSGANVLTF	TGTGCCAGCTCTGGACTGTCTGGGGCCAACGTCCTGACTTTC
16	TRBD2	TRBJ2-3	TRBV27	once	CASSLSAGGLSDTQYF	TGTGCCAGCAGTTTATCAGCGGGGGGGTTGTCAGATACGCAGTATTTT
16	-	TRBJ1-5	TRBV6-1	-	CASSEFSRGFNQPQHF	TGTGCCAGCAGTGAATTCTCCAGGGGATTCAATCAGCCCCAGCATTTT
12	-	TRBJ1-2	TRBV9	-	CASGGWGYGYTF	TGTGCCAGCGGGGGTTGGGGCTATGGCTACACCTTC
14	-	TRBJ2-2	TRBV6-2/TRBV6-3	-	CASSHKGETGELFF	TGTGCCAGCAGTCACAAGGGGGAGACCGGGGAGCTGTTTTTT
14	-	TRBJ2-5	TRBV10-2	-	CASSNDKGRETQYF	TGCGCCAGCAGTAACGACAAGGGAAGAGAGACCCAGTACTTC
15	TRBD1	TRBJ1-2	TRBV30	-	CAWSVGTGGPYGYTF	TGTGCCTGGAGCGTAGGGACAGGGGGTCCCTATGGCTACACCTTC
14	-	TRBJ2-7	TRBV24-1	-	CATSDLILNYEQYF	TGTGCCACCAGTGATCTTATTCTGAATTACGAGCAGTACTTC
15	TRBD1	TRBJ2-3	TRBV7-9	-	CASSYRQGELDTQYF	TGTGCCAGCAGCTACCGACAGGGAGAATTGGATACGCAGTATTTT
16	TRBD2	TRBJ2-3	TRBV7-2	-	CASSLVAGAGTDTQYF	TGTGCCAGCAGCTTAGTAGCGGGGGCTGGCACAGATACGCAGTATTTT
14	-	TRBJ2-1	TRBV6-2/TRBV6-3	-	CASSYFPGVDEQFF	TGTGCCAGCAGTTATTTTCCAGGGGTGGATGAGCAGTTCTTC
13	-	TRBJ1-6	TRBV19	-	CASNAGWDSPLHF	TGTGCCAGTAACGCAGGGTGGGATTCACCCCTCCACTTT
17	TRBD1	TRBJ2-7	TRBV28	-	CASSPSFIRDRGYEQYF	TGTGCCAGCAGTCCGTCCTTTATCCGGGACAGGGGTTACGAGCAGTACTTC
14	TRBD1	TRBJ1-1	TRBV18	-	CASSKERGQTEAFF	TGTGCCAGCTCAAAGGAAAGGGGACAGACTGAAGCTTTCTTT
14	TRBD1	TRBJ1-4	TRBV7-9	-	CASSPQGVNEKLFF	TGTGCCAGCAGTCCACAGGGGGTGAATGAAAAACTGTTTTTT
18	TRBD2	TRBJ2-1	TRBV4-1	-	CASSQDLAGVGFTNEQFF	TGCGCCAGCAGCCAAGATCTAGCGGGGGTCGGGTTTACAAATGAGCAGTTCTTC
12	-	TRBJ2-1	TRBV27	-	CASRSGYNEQFF	TGTGCCAGCAGAAGCGGCTACAATGAGCAGTTCTTC
13	-	TRBJ2-5	TRBV7-9	-	CASSPVRGETQYF	TGTGCCAGCAGCCCCGTTCGGGGGGAGACCCAGTACTTC
16	-	TRBJ1-2	TRBV3-1/TRBV3-2	-	CASSQEFGVRVGGYTF	TGTGCCAGCAGCCAAGAATTCGGGGTTCGGGTTGGTGGCTACACCTTC
14	-	TRBJ1-2	TRBV4-1	-	CASSHRTADYGYTF	TGCGCCAGCAGCCACCGGACAGCGGACTATGGCTACACCTTC
14	-	TRBJ2-7	TRBV6-5	-	CASSSWGSGYEQYF	TGTGCCAGCAGTTCATGGGGATCGGGTTACGAGCAGTACTTC
13	-	TRBJ2-7	TRBV27	-	CASSRTYAYEQYF	TGTGCCAGCAGTAGGACATACGCCTACGAGCAGTACTTC
13	-	TRBJ1-5	TRBV30	-	CAWSPQGNQPQHF	TGTGCCTGGAGTCCCCAGGGGAATCAGCCCCAGCATTTT
12	-	TRBJ1-2	TRBV6-5	-	CASSYEGDGYTF	TGTGCCAGCAGTTATGAGGGGGATGGCTACACCTTC
15	TRBD1	TRBJ1-2	TRBV14	-	CASSQAWGQGYGYTF	TGTGCCAGCAGCCAAGCATGGGGACAGGGTTATGGCTACACCTTC
14	-	TRBJ2-5	TRBV30	-	CAWARNRGGETQYF	TGTGCCTGGGCCCGTAACAGGGGAGGAGAGACCCAGTACTTC
12	-	TRBJ2-5	TRBV10-2	-	CASSDSFGTQYF	TGCGCCAGCAGTGACTCCTTTGGGACCCAGTACTTC
19	-	TRBJ1-5	TRBV4-1	few	CASSQSRGLPPRANQPQHF	TGCGCCAGCAGCCAATCGAGGGGCTTGCCGCCCCGGGCTAATCAGCCCCAGCATTTT
15	-	TRBJ2-1	TRBV7-9	-	CASSSGAGPYNEQFF	TGTGCCAGCAGCTCTGGGGCAGGGCCCTACAATGAGCAGTTCTTC
13	-	TRBJ1-1	TRBV9	-	CASSFGRNTEAFF	TGTGCCAGCAGCTTCGGACGGAACACTGAAGCTTTCTTT